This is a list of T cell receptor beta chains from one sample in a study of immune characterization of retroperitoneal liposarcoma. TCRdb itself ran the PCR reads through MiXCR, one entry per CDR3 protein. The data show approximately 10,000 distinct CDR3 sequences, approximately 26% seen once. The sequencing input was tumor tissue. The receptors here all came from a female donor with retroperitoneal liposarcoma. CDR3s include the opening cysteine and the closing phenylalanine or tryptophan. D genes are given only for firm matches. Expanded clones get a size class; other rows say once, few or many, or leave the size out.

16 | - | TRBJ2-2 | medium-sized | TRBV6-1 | CASSRPGQPNTGELFF | TGTGCCAGCAGTCGTCCGGGACAACCGAACACCGGGGAGCTGTTTTTT
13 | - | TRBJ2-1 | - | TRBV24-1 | CATSDLDKETQFF | TGTGCCACCAGTGATTTAGATAAAGAGACCCAGTTCTTC
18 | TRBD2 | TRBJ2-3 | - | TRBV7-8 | CASSILAGGPLGTDTQYF | TGTGCCAGCAGCATACTCGCGGGGGGGCCTTTAGGTACAGATACGCAGTATTTT
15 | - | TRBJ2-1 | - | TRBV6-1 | CASSERGTGAYEQFF | TGTGCCAGCAGTGAAAGGGGAACCGGGGCCTACGAGCAGTTCTTC
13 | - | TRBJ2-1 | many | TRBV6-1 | CASSALGGVTQFF | TGTGCCAGCAGTGCTCTGGGCGGGGTGACCCAGTTCTTC
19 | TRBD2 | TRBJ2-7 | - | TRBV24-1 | CATSEPGLAGGQTYNEQYF | TGTGCCACCAGTGAACCGGGACTAGCGGGAGGGCAGACCTACAATGAGCAGTACTTC
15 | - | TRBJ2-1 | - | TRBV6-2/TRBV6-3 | CASSPSTRSYNEQFF | TGTGCCAGCAGTCCGTCTACTCGCTCCTACAATGAGCAGTTCTTC
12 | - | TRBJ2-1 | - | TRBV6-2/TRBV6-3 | CASSFQANEQFF | TGTGCCAGCAGTTTCCAAGCCAATGAGCAGTTCTTC
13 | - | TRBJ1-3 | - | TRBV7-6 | CASSLTEGNTIYF | TGTGCCAGCAGCTTAACGGAGGGAAACACCATATATTTT
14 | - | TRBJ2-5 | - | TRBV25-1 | CASTPEGTYNEQYF | TGTGCCAGCACCCCAGAGGGCACTTACAATGAGCAGTACTTC
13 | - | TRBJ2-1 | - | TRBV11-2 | CASSLEWGNEQFF | TGTGCCAGCAGCTTAGAATGGGGTAATGAGCAGTTCTTC
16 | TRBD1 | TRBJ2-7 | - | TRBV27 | CASSLGTGGGGYEQYF | TGTGCCAGCAGTTTAGGGACAGGGGGAGGGGGCTACGAGCAGTACTTC
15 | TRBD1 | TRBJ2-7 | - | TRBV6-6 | CASSYGTGASYEQYF | TGTGCCAGCAGTTACGGGACAGGTGCCTCCTACGAGCAGTACTTC
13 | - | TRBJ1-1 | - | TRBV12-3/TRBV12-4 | CASSLRGNTEAFF | TGTGCCAGCAGTTTGAGGGGTAACACTGAAGCTTTCTTT
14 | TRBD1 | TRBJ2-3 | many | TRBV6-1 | CASRLIRDRDTQYF | TGTGCCAGCAGACTAATCAGGGACAGAGATACGCAGTATTTT
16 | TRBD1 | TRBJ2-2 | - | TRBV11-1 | CASSSRQGGGTGELFF | TGTGCCAGCAGCTCCCGACAGGGGGGAGGCACCGGGGAGCTGTTTTTT
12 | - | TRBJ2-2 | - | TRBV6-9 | CASSYRTGELFF | TGTGCCAGCAGTTATCGAACCGGGGAGCTGTTTTTT
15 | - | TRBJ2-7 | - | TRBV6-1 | CASGPGTPPGNEQYF | TGTGCCAGCGGCCCCGGGACTCCCCCTGGCAATGAGCAGTACTTC
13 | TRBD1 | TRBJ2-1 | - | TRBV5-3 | CASSFGQAETQFF | TGTGCCAGCAGCTTCGGACAGGCGGAGACCCAGTTCTTC
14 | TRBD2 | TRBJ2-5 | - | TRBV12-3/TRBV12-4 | CASSGGGAWETQYF | TGTGCCAGCAGTGGCGGGGGGGCATGGGAGACCCAGTACTTC
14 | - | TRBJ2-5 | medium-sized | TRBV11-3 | CASRQRDGQETQYF | TGTGCCAGTCGACAGAGGGACGGCCAAGAGACCCAGTACTTC
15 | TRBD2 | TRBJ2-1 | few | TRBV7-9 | CASSLASSGGEEQFF | TGTGCCAGCAGCTTAGCATCTAGCGGGGGTGAGGAGCAGTTCTTC
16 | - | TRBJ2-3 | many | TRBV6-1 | CASPRSLSVQTDTQYF | TGTGCCAGCCCCCGTTCCCTTAGCGTTCAGACAGATACGCAGTATTTT
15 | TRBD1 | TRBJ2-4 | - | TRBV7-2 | CASSPGTGPFNEQYF | TGTGCCAGCAGCCCCGGGACAGGGCCTTTTAATGAGCAGTACTTC
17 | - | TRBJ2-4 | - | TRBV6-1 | CASSKIPGHPPVGEQYF | TGTGCCAGCAGCAAGATCCCGGGACATCCTCCAGTTGGTGAGCAGTACTTC
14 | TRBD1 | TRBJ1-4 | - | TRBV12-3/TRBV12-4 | CASSNRGGNEKLFF | TGTGCCAGCAGCAACAGGGGTGGTAATGAAAAACTGTTTTTT
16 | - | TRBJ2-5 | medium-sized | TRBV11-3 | CASSARPLMGKETQYF | TGTGCCAGCAGCGCCCGGCCGCTTATGGGGAAAGAGACCCAGTACTTC
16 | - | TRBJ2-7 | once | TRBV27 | CASSLYVAGSNNEQYF | TGTGCCAGCAGTTTATATGTTGCGGGATCGAATAATGAGCAGTACTTC
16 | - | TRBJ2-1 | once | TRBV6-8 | CASSAPTGSRYYEQFF | TGTGCCAGCAGTGCCCCAACAGGTTCCCGTTATTACGAGCAGTTCTTC
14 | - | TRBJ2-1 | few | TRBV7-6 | CASSLVGGGNEQFF | TGTGCCAGCAGCTTAGTCGGGGGAGGCAATGAGCAGTTCTTC
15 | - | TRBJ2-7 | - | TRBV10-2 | CASSIDVIRTYEQYF | TGCGCCAGCAGTATCGACGTAATACGGACGTATGAGCAGTACTTC
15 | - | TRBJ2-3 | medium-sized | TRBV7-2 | CASSHLGERGDTQYF | TGTGCCAGCAGCCACCTGGGAGAGAGGGGGGATACGCAGTATTTT
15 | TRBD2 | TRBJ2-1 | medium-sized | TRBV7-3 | CASSSPGLAINEQFF | TGTGCCAGCAGTTCACCGGGACTAGCGATCAATGAGCAGTTCTTC
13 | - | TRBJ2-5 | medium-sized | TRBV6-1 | CASSEERGETQYF | TGTGCCAGCAGTGAAGAGAGGGGAGAGACCCAGTACTTC
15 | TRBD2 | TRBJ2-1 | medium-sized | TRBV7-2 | CASSLGREVYNEQFF | TGTGCCAGCAGCTTAGGGCGGGAGGTATACAATGAGCAGTTCTTC
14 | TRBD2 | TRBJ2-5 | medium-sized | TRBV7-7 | CASSLEEVRGAQYF | TGTGCTAGCAGCTTAGAGGAGGTGCGGGGGGCCCAGTACTTC
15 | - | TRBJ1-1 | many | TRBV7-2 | CASSLDPGTTTEAFF | TGTGCCAGCAGCTTAGACCCAGGGACAACCACTGAAGCTTTCTTT
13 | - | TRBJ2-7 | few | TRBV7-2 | CASSLDHIYEQYF | TGTGCCAGCAGCTTAGATCATATCTACGAGCAGTACTTC
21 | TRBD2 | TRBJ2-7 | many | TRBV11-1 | CASSSPTTPLAGGPVIYEQYF | TGTGCCAGCAGCTCACCAACCACACCACTAGCGGGAGGGCCGGTGATCTACGAGCAGTACTTC
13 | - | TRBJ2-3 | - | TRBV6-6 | CASSALTTDTQYF | TGTGCCAGCAGTGCCCTGACGACAGATACGCAGTATTTT
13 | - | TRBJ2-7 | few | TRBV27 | CASSLRLGYEQYF | TGTGCCAGCAGTTTAAGACTAGGCTACGAGCAGTACTTC
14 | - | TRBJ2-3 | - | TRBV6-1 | CASIPGFYTDTQYF | TGTGCCAGCATCCCCGGGTTTTACACAGATACGCAGTATTTT
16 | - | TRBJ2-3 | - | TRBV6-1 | CASSEGKGSGADTQYF | TGTGCCAGCAGTGAAGGAAAAGGGAGTGGCGCAGATACGCAGTATTTT
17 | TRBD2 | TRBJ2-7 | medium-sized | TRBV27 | CASTQTGLAGKSYEQYF | TGTGCCAGCACCCAAACTGGACTAGCGGGGAAAAGTTACGAGCAGTACTTC
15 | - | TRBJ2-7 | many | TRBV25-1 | CASMGYGGVDGEQYF | TGTGCCAGCATGGGTTATGGGGGTGTTGATGGCGAGCAGTACTTC
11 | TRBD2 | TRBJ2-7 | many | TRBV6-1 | CASTNAGVQYF | TGTGCCAGCACCAACGCGGGGGTGCAGTACTTC
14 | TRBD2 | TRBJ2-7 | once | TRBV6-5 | CASSRTSPPYEQYF | TGTGCCAGCAGTAGGACTAGTCCCCCCTACGAGCAGTACTTC
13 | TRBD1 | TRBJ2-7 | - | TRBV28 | CATITGGAHEQYF | TGTGCCACCATTACAGGGGGCGCCCACGAGCAGTACTTC
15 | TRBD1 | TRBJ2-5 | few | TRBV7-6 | CASSLYQGARDEQYF | TGTGCCAGCAGCTTATACCAGGGGGCAAGGGATGAGCAGTACTTC
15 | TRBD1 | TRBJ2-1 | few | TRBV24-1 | CATSDGQGVWYEQFF | TGTGCCACCAGTGATGGGCAGGGGGTCTGGTACGAGCAGTTCTTC
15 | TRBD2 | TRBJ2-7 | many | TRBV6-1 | CASSSVTSGHNEQYF | TGTGCCAGCAGTTCCGTGACTAGCGGGCACAATGAGCAGTACTTC
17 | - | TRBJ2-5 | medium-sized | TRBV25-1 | CASSEWRVDRPKETQYF | TGTGCCAGCAGTGAATGGCGCGTTGACAGACCAAAAGAGACCCAGTACTTC
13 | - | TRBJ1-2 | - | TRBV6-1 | CATDINRGNGYTF | TGTGCCACCGATATTAATAGGGGAAATGGCTACACCTTC
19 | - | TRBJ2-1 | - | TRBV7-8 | CASSLSRRVTVLVSETQFF | TGTGCCAGCAGCTTAAGTCGCAGGGTGACCGTTTTGGTTAGTGAGACCCAGTTCTTC
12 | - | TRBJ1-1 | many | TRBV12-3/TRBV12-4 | CASSGDVTEAFF | TGTGCCAGCAGTGGGGACGTTACTGAAGCTTTCTTT
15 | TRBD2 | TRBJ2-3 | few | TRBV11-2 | CASSLAGGAPDTQYF | TGTGCCAGCAGCTTAGCGGGGGGGGCCCCAGATACGCAGTATTTT